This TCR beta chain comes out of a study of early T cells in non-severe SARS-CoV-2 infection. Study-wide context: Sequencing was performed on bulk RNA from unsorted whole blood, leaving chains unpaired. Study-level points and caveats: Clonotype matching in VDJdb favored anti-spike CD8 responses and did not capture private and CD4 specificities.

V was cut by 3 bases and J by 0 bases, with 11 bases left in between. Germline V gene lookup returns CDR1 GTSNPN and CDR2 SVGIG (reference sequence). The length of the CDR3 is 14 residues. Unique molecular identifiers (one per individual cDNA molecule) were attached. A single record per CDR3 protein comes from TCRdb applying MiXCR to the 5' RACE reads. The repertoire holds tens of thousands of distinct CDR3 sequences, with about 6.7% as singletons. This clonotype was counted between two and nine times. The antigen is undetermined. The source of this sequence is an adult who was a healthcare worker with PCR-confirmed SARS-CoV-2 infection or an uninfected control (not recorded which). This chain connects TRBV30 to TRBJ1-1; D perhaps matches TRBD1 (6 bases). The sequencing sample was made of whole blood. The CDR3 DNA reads TGTGCCTGGAGATTAACAGGGCTGAACACTGAAGCTTTCTTT. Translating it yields CAWRLTGLNTEAFF.